The rows below give T cell receptor beta chains drawn from one sample of a study of blood T cell repertoires in COVID-19. TCRdb's table, derived via immunoSEQ multiplex PCR, lists solely in-frame clones and lacks some. Among roughly 200,000 clones listed, 86% were seen once. The specimen sequenced was PBMCs or T cells enriched from blood (not recorded which). These receptors were collected from a woman in her fifties or sixties in a cohort exposed to, infected with or recovered from COVID-19 (not recorded which). CDR3s include the opening cysteine and the closing phenylalanine or tryptophan. A D gene is named only where the DNA matches it firmly. A row's size may be missing; if present it is once, few, many or a size class.

TRBJ2-5,TRBD2,TRBV7-2,NA,CASSSRLAGDQETQYF,TGTGCCAGCAGCTCCCGACTAGCGGGGGACCAAGAGACCCAGTACTTC
TRBJ1-2,TRBD1,TRBV5-4,once,CASSPAQGAQKSGYTF,TGTGCCAGCAGCCCGGCTCAGGGGGCGCAAAAGTCTGGCTACACCTTC
TRBJ2-5,NA,TRBV6-5,few,CASSYGPPTQETQYF,TGTGCCAGCAGTTACGGGCCGCCAACTCAAGAGACCCAGTACTTC
TRBJ2-3,NA,TRBV5-1,NA,CASSLDGGTQYF,TGCGCCAGCAGCTTGGACGGGGGAACGCAGTATTTT
TRBJ1-3,NA,TRBV6-5,NA,CASSPGIGNTIYF,TGTGCCAGCAGCCCGGGAATTGGAAACACCATATATTTT
TRBJ1-4,TRBD1,TRBV30,NA,CAWSRQGAGEKLFF,TGTGCCTGGAGTCGACAGGGGGCGGGTGAAAAACTGTTTTTT
TRBJ2-5,NA,TRBV20-1,NA,CSVRVRGTQYF,TGCAGTGTTCGGGTCAGAGGGACCCAGTACTTC
TRBJ2-1,TRBD2,TRBV6-2/TRBV6-3,NA,CASSWGLAVNEQFF,TGTGCCAGCAGTTGGGGACTAGCGGTCAATGAGCAGTTCTTC
TRBJ1-4,TRBD1,TRBV6-1,NA,CASSEDRGLWGEKLFF,TGTGCCAGCAGTGAAGACAGGGGGCTATGGGGTGAAAAACTGTTTTTT
TRBJ1-1,NA,TRBV4-3,NA,CASSQGQGNTEAFF,TGCGCCAGCAGCCAAGGTCAGGGTAATACTGAAGCTTTCTTT
TRBJ1-6,NA,TRBV5-1,NA,CASSIGQNSYNSPLHF,TGCGCCAGCAGCATTGGACAGAACTCCTATAATTCACCCCTCCACTTT
TRBJ2-1,TRBD2,TRBV7-2,NA,CASSLASGGLNEQFF,TGTGCCAGCAGCTTAGCCAGCGGGGGGTTAAATGAGCAGTTCTTC
TRBJ2-5,NA,TRBV12-2,NA,CASRLARASGGEQETQYF,TGTGCAAGTCGCTTAGCGCGGGCTAGCGGGGGGGAGCAAGAGACCCAGTACTTC
TRBJ2-1,TRBD2,TRBV19,NA,CASSKIWTSAEQFF,TGTGCCAGTAGTAAGATTTGGACTAGTGCTGAGCAGTTCTTC
TRBJ1-5,TRBD1,TRBV30,NA,CAWARQGVQPQHF,TGTGCCTGGGCGAGGCAGGGGGTTCAGCCCCAGCATTTT
TRBJ1-1,NA,TRBV9,NA,CASSVEGQTAAFF,TGTGCCAGCAGCGTAGAGGGGCAGACGGCGGCTTTCTTT
TRBJ2-3,NA,TRBV5-4,NA,CASSIAVLSTDTQYF,TGTGCCAGCAGCATAGCGGTGTTGAGCACAGATACGCAGTATTTT
TRBJ2-7,TRBD1,TRBV3-1/TRBV3-2,NA,CASSPRQGAHEQYF,TGTGCCAGCAGCCCCCGACAGGGGGCCCACGAGCAGTACTTC
TRBJ1-1,NA,TRBV2,many,CASSEALTSEGRAEAFF,TGTGCCAGCAGTGAAGCGCTAACGTCGGAGGGCAGGGCTGAAGCTTTCTTT
TRBJ1-2,TRBD1,TRBV28,NA,CASSQGAGNYGYTF,TGTGCCAGCAGTCAGGGGGCGGGTAACTATGGCTACACCTTC
TRBJ2-2,NA,TRBV4-1,NA,CASSQDTGAGELFF,TGCGCCAGCAGCCAAGATACCGGGGCCGGGGAGCTGTTTTTT
TRBJ2-6,TRBD1,TRBV9,NA,CASSVSWDRSTSSGANVLTF,TGTGCCAGCAGCGTGTCCTGGGACAGGTCTACAAGTTCTGGGGCCAACGTCCTGACTTTC
TRBJ1-1,TRBD1,TRBV3-1/TRBV3-2,few,CASSQGDRGLIGTEAFF,TGTGCCAGCAGCCAGGGGGACAGGGGGCTGATCGGCACTGAAGCTTTCTTT
TRBJ2-5,NA,TRBV9,NA,CASSVEAGRPPETQYF,TGTGCCAGCAGCGTAGAGGCAGGGAGGCCCCCGGAGACCCAGTACTTC
TRBJ1-2,TRBD1,TRBV29-1,NA,CSAPGDRGTEGYTF,TGCAGCGCCCCCGGGGACAGGGGGACTGAGGGCTACACCTTC
TRBJ1-2,NA,TRBV14,NA,CASSRFEAGYTF,TGTGCCAGCAGCCGCTTTGAGGCTGGCTACACCTTC
TRBJ2-1,NA,TRBV6-5,NA,CASSGREQFF,TGTGCCTCCTCGGGGAGAGAGCAGTTCTTC
TRBJ1-4,NA,TRBV4-3,NA,CASSQDPQGLYEKLFF,TGCGCCAGCAGCCAAGATCCCCAGGGATTATATGAAAAACTGTTTTTT
TRBJ1-2,TRBD1,TRBV18,NA,CASSQGTGDDGYTF,TGTGCCAGCTCGCAAGGGACAGGGGATGATGGCTACACCTTC
TRBJ2-5,NA,TRBV28,once,CASRQGHRETQYF,TGTGCCAGCCGGCAGGGGCATAGGGAGACCCAGTACTTC
TRBJ1-6,NA,TRBV10-3,few,CAIRTDTNNSPLHF,TGTGCCATCAGGACCGACACAAATAATTCACCCCTCCACTTT